The rows below give T cell receptor beta chains drawn from one sample of a study of OX40 agonist ivuxolimab in advanced cancers. Data came from immunoSEQ multiplex PCR; TCRdb stores just in-frame clones and leaves some out. Of more than 50,000 clones in the sample, roughly 84% were seen once. The sequences come from CD4+ or CD8+ T cells sorted from blood, collected in a trial of the OX40 agonist ivuxolimab. All receptors derive from an adult with an advanced solid tumor such as melanoma, head and neck, liver or kidney cancer. The CDR3 runs from the conserved cysteine through the conserved F or W. D genes are given only for firm matches. Only some rows state a clone size, as once, few, many or a class for expanded clones.

j_call | v_call | d_call | clone_size | cdr3_aa | cdr3_nt
TRBJ2-2 | TRBV27 | TRBD1 | NA | CASSLWTGGNTGELFF | TGTGCCAGCAGTTTATGGACAGGGGGTAACACCGGGGAGCTGTTTTTT
TRBJ1-1 | TRBV4-1 | TRBD1 | NA | CASSQDLTGGRQTFF | TGCGCCAGCAGCCAAGATCTCACAGGGGGCCGCCAGACTTTCTTT
TRBJ2-2 | TRBV7-7 | TRBD1 | NA | CASSPTGGVNTGELFF | TGTGCCAGCAGTCCCACAGGGGGCGTGAACACCGGGGAGCTGTTTTTT
TRBJ1-1 | TRBV14 | NA | NA | CASSQDLESRAFF | TGTGCCAGCAGCCAAGATCTCGAGAGCAGGGCTTTCTTT
TRBJ2-1 | TRBV18 | TRBD2 | NA | CASSPARLAANNEQFF | TGTGCCAGCTCACCCGCGCGGCTAGCGGCTAACAATGAGCAGTTCTTC
TRBJ2-3 | TRBV27 | NA | NA | CASSLSGRSTDTQYF | TGTGCCAGCAGTTTATCGGGCCGGTCCACAGATACGCAGTATTTT
TRBJ1-2 | TRBV27 | NA | NA | CASSFRRGHYGYTF | TGTGCCAGCAGTTTTAGAAGGGGCCACTATGGCTACACCTTC
TRBJ1-3 | TRBV10-3 | NA | few | CAIRGWAGNTIYF | TGTGCCATCAGGGGCTGGGCTGGAAACACCATATATTTT
TRBJ1-5 | TRBV19 | NA | few | CASSIDWGPNQPQHF | TGTGCCAGTAGTATAGATTGGGGACCCAATCAGCCCCAGCATTTT
TRBJ2-1 | TRBV23-1 | TRBD2 | NA | CASSRVAGGSSSYNEQFF | TGCGCCAGCAGTCGGGTCGCGGGAGGGTCGAGCTCCTACAATGAGCAGTTCTTC